What follows are 13 T cell receptor beta chains derived from one specimen sequenced in a study of shared clonotypes between healthy human individuals. Repertoires were generated with immunoSEQ multiplex PCR, while TCRdb's copy carries only in-frame clones and drops some. In the table there are about 2.1 million clones, 90% to 95% of which are singletons. It was CD45RO-negative cells, positively selected for CCR7, that made up naive CD8 cells, with terminally differentiated effector memory CD45RA+ cells excluded. The specimen was naive CD8+ T cells from PBMCs. Every receptor here comes from a man younger than 35 in good health. Some clones in this sample may be carry-over from other donors' samples.

The CDR3 protein is CASSPDRVGDIQYF. CDR3 coding DNA: TGTGCCAGCAGCCCCGACAGGGTGGGGGACATTCAGTACTTC. This chain uses TRBV27 with TRBJ2-4; 7 bases match TRBD1. This CDR3 is built from 14 residues. V was clipped by 6 bases and J by 8 bases; unmatched bases: 10. Germline V gene data show CDR1 as MNHEY and CDR2 as SMNVEV (reference sequence).

The V and J genes are TRBV6-1 and TRBJ1-2; maybe TRBD1 (6 bases). The CDR3 has 15 residues. Germline CDR1 and CDR2: MNHNS and SASEGT. Trimming pared 2 bases from V and 4 bases from J, leaving 14 bases between. This CDR3 reads CASSEIISGAYGYTF. The CDR3 DNA sequence: TGTGCCAGCAGTGAAATTATCTCGGGGGCCTATGGCTACACCTTC.

The chain carries TRBV4-1 and TRBJ1-1; D not resolved. The germline CDR1 and CDR2 sequences are MGHRA and YSYEKL. This CDR3 is built from 13 residues. V was clipped by 0 bases and J by 4 bases, with 6 bases between them. The CDR3 nucleotides are TGCGCCAGCAGCCAAGAATGGGGCACTGAAGCTTTCTTT. Its protein product is CASSQEWGTEAFF.

The gene calls are TRBV7-9 and TRBJ2-2; D ambiguous. This CDR3 is built from 15 residues. V shed 5 bases and J shed 0 bases, with 10 bases lying between them. Germline V lookup: CDR1 SEHNR, CDR2 FQNEAQ (reference sequence). CDR3 coding DNA: TGTGCCAGCAGCCTCCGGGCCGCGAACACCGGGGAGCTGTTTTTT. Protein product: CASSLRAANTGELFF.

This chain uses TRBV6-1 with TRBJ2-7, with a possible D match to TRBD1 (6 bases). Germline V gene sequence: CDR1 MNHNS, CDR2 SASEGT. Trimming removed 0 bases at V and 5 bases at J, with 14 bases between. The CDR3 sequence is 15 residues long. CDR3: CASSEAGGGWDEQYF. The CDR3 region has the DNA TGTGCCAGCAGTGAAGCGGGTGGGGGCTGGGACGAGCAGTACTTC.

The chain links TRBV13 to TRBJ2-5; D gene ambiguous. V was shortened by 4 bases and J by 5 bases, with 8 bases between the two germline ends. CDR3 size: 12 residues. CDR1 and CDR2 from the germline V gene are PRHDT and FYEKMQ (reference sequence). DNA of the CDR3: TGTGCCAGCAGCTGGCAGATGGAGACCCAGTACTTC. It encodes CASSWQMETQYF.

This chain joins TRBV6-5 and TRBJ2-7, with 9 bases aligning to TRBD1. The CDR3 contains 15 residues. Germline V gene sequence: CDR1 MNHEY, CDR2 SVGAGI. J gave up 3 bases and V 5 bases, and 8 bases lay outside the gene matches. In nucleotides, the CDR3 is TGTGCCAGCAGTACACACCGGGACAGGGACTACGAGCAGTACTTC. Its protein product is CASSTHRDRDYEQYF.

V usage is TRBV11-2 and J usage is TRBJ1-3; D is uncertain. Germline-derived CDR1 and CDR2 are SGHAT and FQNNGV. V gave up 5 bases and J gave up 2 bases, with 10 bases separating them. This CDR3 is built from 14 residues. CDR3 bases: TGTGCCAGCAGCCCTCCCGGGACTGGAAACACCATATATTTT. Translation gives CASSPPGTGNTIYF.

This sequence joins TRBV27 and TRBJ2-1; 10 nucleotides align to TRBD2. With V trimmed by 3 bases and J by 2 bases, 19 bases remained unmatched. From germline, CDR1 is MNHEY and CDR2 SMNVEV (reference sequence). The CDR3 is 21 amino acids. The CDR3 region is CASSFPSDRELAGVTYNEQFF. DNA for the CDR3: TGTGCCAGCAGTTTCCCCTCCGACAGGGAGCTAGCGGGAGTCACCTACAATGAGCAGTTCTTC.

This clone was recorded only once. The chain carries TRBV28 and TRBJ2-1, with D possibly TRBD2 on 6 matching bases. The V end was cut by 6 bases, the J end by 0 bases, with 12 bases between. Looked up from germline, CDR1 is MDHEN and CDR2 is SYDVKM. This CDR3 spans 15 amino acids. CDR3 nucleotides: TGTGCCAGCAGGGAGGGAAAGGGCTCCTACAATGAGCAGTTCTTC. As protein: CASREGKGSYNEQFF.

The J gene is TRBJ2-7, the V gene TRBV29-1; D is possibly TRBD1 (7 bases). The CDR3 covers 15 residues. CDR1 is SQVTM and CDR2 is ANQGSEA in the germline V gene. V shed 6 bases and J shed 0 bases, with 18 bases lying between them. CDR3: CSVDVRQGGSYEQYF. Here the CDR3 DNA reads TGCAGCGTAGACGTGCGGCAGGGGGGCTCCTACGAGCAGTACTTC.

This chain uses TRBV6-5 with TRBJ1-4, with D possibly being TRBD1 (6 bases). The CDR3 is made up of 14 amino acids. The V gene lost 5 bases and the J gene lost 8 bases, with 15 bases spanning the gap. The germline V gene has CDR1 MNHEY and CDR2 SVGAGI. CDR3 protein: CASSPTGVREKLFF. The CDR3 nucleotides are TGTGCCAGCAGTCCGACAGGAGTAAGGGAAAAACTGTTTTTT.

This chain joins TRBV7-2 and TRBJ2-7; D is unresolved. Germline CDR1 and CDR2: SGHTA and FQGNSA. The germline V and J ends were trimmed by 1 base and 4 bases, with 14 bases remaining between them. The CDR3 sequence is 15 residues long. The CDR3 nucleotides read TGTGCCAGCAGCTTAGTTGGAGACACCAGATACGAGCAGTACTTC. It specifies CASSLVGDTRYEQYF.